The rows below give T cell receptor beta chains drawn from one sample of a study of shared clonotypes between healthy human individuals. TCRdb's copy holds only in-frame clones and misses some; the assay was immunoSEQ multiplex PCR. The sample yields 2 million to 2.5 million clones, 85% to 95% seen once. The sample taken for sequencing was naive CD4+ T cells sorted from blood. These receptors were collected from a man younger than 35 in good health. CDR3s include the opening cysteine and the closing phenylalanine or tryptophan. A D gene is named only where the DNA matches it firmly. A clone size is listed for some rows: how often the clone was seen (once, few, many), or a class if it is expanded.

clone size | J gene | D gene | V gene | CDR3 protein | CDR3 DNA
NA | TRBJ1-3 | TRBD1 | TRBV30 | CAWSATGTDAGNTIYF | TGTGCCTGGAGTGCGACAGGGACGGATGCTGGAAACACCATATATTTT
few | TRBJ2-2 | NA | TRBV19 | CASSTQTVTGELFF | TGTGCCAGTAGTACCCAGACGGTCACCGGGGAGCTGTTTTTT
NA | TRBJ2-6 | NA | TRBV6-5 | CASSYDRAGANVLTF | TGTGCCAGCAGTTACGATCGGGCTGGGGCCAACGTCCTGACTTTC
NA | TRBJ2-7 | TRBD1 | TRBV30 | CAWSTDRGSPYYYEQYF | TGTGCCTGGAGTACCGACAGGGGCTCCCCTTACTACTACGAGCAGTACTTC
NA | TRBJ1-1 | TRBD1 | TRBV7-2 | CASSARQGQNTEAFF | TGTGCCAGCAGCGCCAGACAGGGGCAAAACACTGAAGCTTTCTTT
NA | TRBJ2-3 | TRBD1 | TRBV5-1 | CASTPGQSTDTQYF | TGCGCCAGCACCCCGGGACAGTCCACAGATACGCAGTATTTT
once | TRBJ2-7 | NA | TRBV11-1 | CASSSLMGGSYEQYF | TGTGCCAGCAGCTCCTTAATGGGGGGCTCCTACGAGCAGTACTTC
NA | TRBJ1-1 | NA | TRBV7-9 | CASRSGTLNTEAFF | TGTGCCAGCAGATCCGGGACCCTGAACACTGAAGCTTTCTTT
NA | TRBJ1-1 | TRBD1 | TRBV29-1 | CSARGQGANEAFF | TGCAGCGCCAGGGGACAGGGGGCAAATGAAGCTTTCTTT
NA | TRBJ1-4 | TRBD1 | TRBV4-2 | CASSQALHRGQYATNEKLFF | TGTGCCAGCAGCCAAGCTTTACACAGGGGGCAATATGCAACTAATGAAAAACTGTTTTTT
NA | TRBJ1-4 | NA | TRBV30 | CACSVDSKNEKLFF | TGTGCCTGTAGCGTCGACAGCAAGAATGAAAAACTGTTTTTT
NA | TRBJ2-3 | TRBD2 | TRBV5-4 | CASSQGLERADTQYF | TGTGCCAGCAGCCAAGGACTAGAACGTGCAGATACGCAGTATTTT
once | TRBJ2-1 | NA | TRBV18 | CASSPPGGRNEQFF | TGTGCCAGCTCACCACCAGGGGGAAGGAATGAGCAGTTCTTC
NA | TRBJ2-3 | TRBD2 | TRBV19 | CASSIVTSGGHTDTQYF | TGTGCCAGTAGTATAGTTACTAGCGGGGGCCACACAGATACGCAGTATTTT
few | TRBJ2-5 | NA | TRBV19 | CASSMDPGTRTQYF | TGTGCCAGTAGTATGGACCCAGGGACGCGGACCCAGTACTTC
once | TRBJ2-1 | TRBD1 | TRBV10-3 | CAISEGQDQFF | TGTGCCATCAGTGAGGGACAGGACCAGTTCTTC
NA | TRBJ1-4 | TRBD1 | TRBV30 | CAWREPGTGIGEKLFF | TGTGCCTGGAGAGAACCCGGGACAGGGATAGGGGAAAAACTGTTTTTT
NA | TRBJ1-2 | NA | TRBV5-1 | CASSSRDGDNYGYTF | TGCGCCAGCAGCTCCCGGGACGGTGACAACTATGGCTACACCTTC
once | TRBJ1-5 | NA | TRBV7-2 | CASSSEVPQPQHF | TGTGCCAGCAGCTCAGAGGTCCCCCAGCCCCAGCATTTT
NA | TRBJ2-7 | TRBD1 | TRBV5-6 | CASSFGQGEQYF | TGTGCCAGCAGCTTCGGACAGGGAGAGCAGTACTTC
NA | TRBJ2-7 | NA | TRBV7-3 | CASSLTPGTGPGDEQYF | TGTGCCAGCAGCTTAACTCCCGGAACAGGCCCAGGCGACGAGCAGTACTTC
NA | TRBJ1-3 | NA | TRBV30 | CAWRSWGNSGNTIYF | TGTGCCTGGAGGAGCTGGGGAAACTCTGGAAACACCATATATTTT
once | TRBJ1-4 | NA | TRBV4-2 | CASSQDLPSDEKLFF | TGTGCCAGCAGCCAAGATCTACCTAGTGATGAAAAACTGTTTTTT
NA | TRBJ2-2 | NA | TRBV29-1 | CSVGGHSEAGELFF | TGCAGCGTTGGGGGACATTCCGAGGCCGGGGAGCTGTTTTTT
NA | TRBJ1-2 | NA | TRBV2 | CASSEAARGNYGYTF | TGTGCCAGCAGTGAAGCAGCACGGGGTAACTATGGCTACACCTTC
NA | TRBJ2-2 | TRBD2 | TRBV27 | CASSPNGGGERFF | TGTGCCAGCAGCCCCAACGGGGGAGGGGAGCGGTTTTTT
NA | TRBJ2-7 | NA | TRBV29-1 | CSVNEAYEQYF | TGCAGCGTTAATGAGGCCTACGAGCAGTACTTC
NA | TRBJ2-2 | NA | TRBV5-1 | CASSLDRAMSGELFF | TGCGCCAGCAGCTTGGACAGGGCTATGTCCGGGGAGCTGTTTTTT
NA | TRBJ2-5 | NA | TRBV2 | CASSELQRASETQYF | TGTGCCAGCAGTGAACTTCAACGGGCCAGTGAGACCCAGTACTTC
NA | TRBJ1-6 | NA | TRBV9 | CASTLAPDGISPLHF | TGTGCCAGCACCCTAGCCCCGGACGGCATATCACCCCTCCACTTT
NA | TRBJ2-7 | NA | TRBV30 | CAWSSASQIYEQYF | TGTGCCTGGAGTTCGGCAAGCCAAATCTACGAGCAGTACTTC
NA | TRBJ2-3 | TRBD2 | TRBV19 | CASSLLAGGPITQYF | TGTGCCAGTAGTTTACTAGCGGGAGGGCCGATAACGCAGTATTTT
NA | TRBJ1-6 | TRBD1 | TRBV10-2 | CASSLQGASSNSPLHF | TGCGCCAGCAGCTTACAGGGGGCTTCTTCGAATTCACCCCTCCACTTT
NA | TRBJ2-7 | TRBD1 | TRBV29-1 | CSVGGQGASWEQYF | TGCAGCGTTGGGGGACAGGGGGCATCGTGGGAGCAGTACTTC
NA | TRBJ2-7 | TRBD1 | TRBV5-1 | CASSRNPTGSSYEQYF | TGCGCCAGCAGCAGGAATCCGACAGGGAGCTCCTACGAGCAGTACTTC
NA | TRBJ1-2 | TRBD1 | TRBV29-1 | CSVGQGGPLSNYGYTF | TGCAGCGTTGGACAGGGAGGCCCCCTCTCTAACTATGGCTACACCTTC
few | TRBJ1-1 | NA | TRBV6-5 | CASSYSRNTEAFF | TGTGCCAGCAGTTACTCGAGGAACACTGAAGCTTTCTTT
NA | TRBJ2-7 | TRBD2 | TRBV4-3 | CASSQDRTGLAYEQYF | TGCGCCAGCAGCCAAGATCGGACGGGACTAGCCTACGAGCAGTACTTC
NA | TRBJ1-2 | NA | TRBV11-2 | CASSSLLGGSAGYTF | TGTGCCAGCAGCTCCCTCCTGGGCGGTTCGGCCGGCTACACCTTC